The rows below give T cell receptor beta chains drawn from one sample of a study of T cells in Graves' hyperthyroidism and ophthalmopathy. Using its own MiXCR run on the multiplex PCR reads, TCRdb lists one record per CDR3 protein. This sample carries hundreds of thousands of distinct CDR3 sequences, about 14% of them seen once, and the ten largest clones take 20% to 25%. Sequencing was performed on blood. These receptor sequences come from a woman younger than 45 with Graves' hyperthyroidism. Each CDR3 is given with its conserved first and last residue. A D gene is named only where the DNA matches it firmly. Expanded clones get a size class; other rows say once, few or many, or leave the size out.

cdr3_aa cdr3_nt clone_size v_call d_call j_call
CASSQGPAGSRETQYF TGCGCCAGCAGCCAAGGCCCAGCGGGCTCTCGGGAGACCCAGTACTTC . TRBV4-3 . TRBJ2-5
CASSATNEQFF TGTGCCAGCAGCGCTACAAATGAGCAGTTCTTC many TRBV11-2 . TRBJ2-1
CASSRGQSEGYTF TGTGCCAGCAGTAGGGGACAGTCCGAGGGCTACACCTTC many TRBV7-8 TRBD1 TRBJ1-2
CASINRDGRTDTQYF TGTGCCAGCATCAATAGAGATGGGAGGACAGATACGCAGTATTTT many TRBV7-9 . TRBJ2-3
CASSLPGQGIYEQYF TGTGCCAGCAGCTTGCCGGGACAGGGGATTTACGAGCAGTACTTC . TRBV11-2 TRBD1 TRBJ2-7
CATNINRGEKLFF TGTGCCACAAATATAAACCGAGGGGAAAAACTGTTTTTT few TRBV10-3 . TRBJ1-4
CASSSRVGANVLTF TGTGCCAGCAGTAGCAGGGTCGGGGCCAACGTCCTGACTTTC . TRBV28 . TRBJ2-6
CSVELAENYNEQFF TGCAGTGTGGAACTAGCGGAAAATTACAATGAGCAGTTCTTC few TRBV20-1 TRBD2 TRBJ2-1
CASSAPGSGPSYNEQFF TGTGCCAGTAGTGCTCCCGGAAGCGGCCCCTCCTACAATGAGCAGTTCTTC . TRBV19 . TRBJ2-1
CASSSDSLPADEQFF TGTGCCAGCAGTTCTGACTCCTTACCGGCTGATGAGCAGTTCTTC many TRBV11-2 . TRBJ2-1
CASSSGTANQPQHF TGTGCCAGCTCCAGTGGGACAGCGAATCAGCCCCAGCATTTT many TRBV19 TRBD1 TRBJ1-5
CASSYSTGHNQPQHF TGTGCCAGCAGTTACTCGACAGGCCACAATCAGCCCCAGCATTTT few TRBV6-5 . TRBJ1-5
CAWSPRVGPTNSVGGYTF TGTGCCTGGAGTCCGCGGGTCGGCCCGACCAATTCCGTGGGGGGCTACACCTTC many TRBV30 . TRBJ1-2
CASSLLGTRTETQYF TGTGCCAGCAGCCTCCTCGGGACCCGTACGGAGACCCAGTACTTC many TRBV11-2 . TRBJ2-5
CASGPAGTGNTEAFF TGTGCCAGCGGCCCGGCCGGGACAGGGAACACTGAAGCTTTCTTT many TRBV2 TRBD1 TRBJ1-1
CASSPLGQGYEQYF TGTGCCAGCAGTCCTCTGGGACAGGGGTATGAGCAGTACTTC . TRBV6-1 TRBD1 TRBJ2-7
CSGSGRLTDTRYF TGCAGCGGTAGCGGGAGGTTGACAGATACGCGGTATTTT . TRBV29-1 TRBD2 TRBJ2-3
CASRPTGGGNQPQHF TGTGCCAGCAGGCCCACAGGGGGAGGCAATCAGCCCCAGCATTTT many TRBV12-3/TRBV12-4 TRBD1 TRBJ1-5
CASSGGVGNQPQHF TGTGCCAGCAGCGGTGGGGTTGGGAATCAGCCCCAGCATTTT . TRBV9 . TRBJ1-5
CASSSQGGLAGSKFF TGTGCCAGCAGTTCCCAAGGGGGACTAGCGGGATCAAAGTTCTTC many TRBV11-2 TRBD2 TRBJ2-1
CASKASGRAEQFF TGTGCCAGCAAAGCTAGCGGGAGAGCTGAGCAGTTCTTC . TRBV7-2 TRBD2 TRBJ2-1
CASSVADYDSYEQYF TGTGCCAGCAGCGTCGCGGATTACGATTCCTACGAGCAGTACTTC once TRBV7-9 . TRBJ2-7
CASSLGGAVAPNTIYF TGTGCCAGCAGTTTGGGGGGGGCCGTAGCTCCAAACACCATATATTTT few TRBV28 . TRBJ1-3
CASSPTLGWNTEAFF TGTGCCAGCAGTCCCACACTGGGTTGGAACACTGAAGCTTTCTTT many TRBV12-3/TRBV12-4 . TRBJ1-1
CAWMSSESYNEQYF TGTGCCTGGATGTCTAGCGAGTCCTACAATGAGCAGTACTTC few TRBV30 . TRBJ2-7